This TCR beta chain was found in a study of identical twins. There are a few counts of this clonotype. The antigen is unknown. MiXCR, run by TCRdb on the 5' RACE reads, gives a single entry per CDR3 protein. Found here are 1.5 million to 2 million distinct CDR3 sequences, around a third of them singletons; the top ten hold around 0.3%. The CDR3 contains 16 residues. CDR1 and CDR2 from the germline V gene are DFQATT and SNEGSKA (reference sequence). V was shortened by 2 bases and J by 2 bases, with 16 bases between the two germline ends. The study, taken as a whole, reports: Twins' excess sharing was less marked for out-of-frame beta sequences.

The sequence was obtained from a newborn girl in good health. The specimen sequenced was cord blood. This chain connects TRBV20-1 to TRBJ1-5, with a possible D match to TRBD1 (6 bases). CDR3 in DNA: TGCAGTGCTAGATCAGAGGGGGTGGGGGGCAATCAGCCCCAGCATTTT. Amino acid sequence: CSARSEGVGGNQPQHF.